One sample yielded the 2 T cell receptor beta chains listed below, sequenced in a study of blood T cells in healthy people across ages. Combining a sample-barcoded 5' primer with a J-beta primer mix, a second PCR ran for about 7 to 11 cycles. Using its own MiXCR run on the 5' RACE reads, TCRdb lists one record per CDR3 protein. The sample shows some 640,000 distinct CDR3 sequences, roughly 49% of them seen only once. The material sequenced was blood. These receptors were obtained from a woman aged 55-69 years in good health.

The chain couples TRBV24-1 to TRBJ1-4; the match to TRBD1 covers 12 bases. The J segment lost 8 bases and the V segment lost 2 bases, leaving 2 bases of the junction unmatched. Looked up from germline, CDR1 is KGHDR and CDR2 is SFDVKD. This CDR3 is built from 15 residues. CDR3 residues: CATSDSGTGGEKLFF. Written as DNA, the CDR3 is TGTGCCACCAGTGATTCCGGGACAGGGGGCGAAAAACTGTTTTTT.

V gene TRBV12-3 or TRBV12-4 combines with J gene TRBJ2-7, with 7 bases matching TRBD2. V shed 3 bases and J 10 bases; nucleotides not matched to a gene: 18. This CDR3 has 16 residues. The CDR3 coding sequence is TGTGCCAGCAGTTTTTCCCCAGGGAGGGTATCGGAAACCCAGTACTTC. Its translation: CASSFSPGRVSETQYF.